The 19 T cell receptor beta chains reported below all come from one sample, sequenced in a study of T-cell reconstitution after alpha-beta-depleted transplantation in children. Preparation of the TCRbeta library involved a method that used unique molecular identifiers. MiXCR, run by TCRdb on the PCR reads, gives a single entry per CDR3 protein. Of some 500,000 distinct CDR3 sequences listed, less than 35% were seen once; the top ten hold approximately 2.3%. The source material was PBMCs from the stem cell graft donor, sampled from the stem cell graft. Receptor source: a human donor who donated a stem cell graft to a child with aplastic anemia.

V is TRBV20-1 and J is TRBJ1-6, with D possibly being TRBD1 (6 bases). Deletions cut 2 bases from V and 0 bases from J, with 14 bases between. Looked up from germline, CDR1 is DFQATT and CDR2 is SNEGSKA (reference sequence). The CDR3 is 17 amino acids. CDR3 bases: TGCAGTGCTAGAATCAGGGGCCGGAGCTCCTATAATTCACCCCTCCACTTT. It is translated as CSARIRGRSSYNSPLHF.

With respect to this clonotype: Sequence at one end of the junction differs from germline and may be a read error. This chain connects TRBV24-1 to TRBJ2-1; 8 bases map to TRBD2. From germline, CDR1 is KGHDR and CDR2 SFDVKD. There are 16 residues in the CDR3. CDR3 in amino acids: CATSDLFASGYNAQFF. DNA of the CDR3: TGTGCCACCAGTGATTTGTTCGCTAGCGGGTACAATGCGCAGTTCTTC.

This clonotype was observed a few times. The chain recombines TRBV7-9 with TRBJ2-1, with 9 bases aligning to TRBD2. Germline values: CDR1 SEHNR, CDR2 FQNEAQ (reference sequence). The CDR3 totals 16 residues. J lost 8 bases, V lost 3 bases, and 11 bases had no gene match. Written as DNA, the CDR3 is TGTGCCAGCAGCTTGGGAATAGCGGGAGTAGGGGATGAGCAGTTCTTC. This codes for CASSLGIAGVGDEQFF. The complete variable domain, with remaining parts taken from reference TRBV7-9 and TRBJ2-1, reads DTGVSQNPRHKITKRGQNVTFRCDPISEHNRLYWYRQTLGQGPEFLTYFQNEAQLEKSRLLSDRFSAERPKGSFSTLEIQRTEQGDSAMYLCASSLGIAGVGDEQFFGPGTRLTVL.

This clonotype was found a few times. This chain connects TRBV20-1 to TRBJ1-1; the D is unclear. Germline CDR1 reads DFQATT; CDR2 reads SNEGSKA (reference sequence). Trimming stripped 4 bases from V and 1 base from J, with 10 bases between. CDR3 length: 13 amino acids. CDR3 nucleotides: TGCAGTGCTAAGAAGGGAACGAACACTGAAGCTTTCTTT. Encoded protein: CSAKKGTNTEAFF.

J is TRBJ1-1 and V is TRBV7-9; D ambiguous. Germline V gives CDR1 SEHNR, CDR2 FQNEAQ (reference sequence). This CDR3 is built from 13 residues. V was clipped by 1 base and J by 5 bases, with 8 bases between them. CDR3 sequence: CASSLGQATEAFF. The CDR3, as DNA: TGTGCCAGCAGCTTAGGTCAGGCTACTGAAGCTTTCTTT.

The chain joins TRBV5-1 to TRBJ2-1, with 7 bases lining up with TRBD1. CDR1 and CDR2 (germline): SGHRS, YFSETQ. V shed 5 bases and J 6 bases; nucleotides not matched to a gene: 11. The CDR3 runs to 15 residues. For the CDR3, the DNA is TGCGCCAGCAGGCTAGGACAGGCCGCCTCCAATGAGCAGTTCTTC. The encoded protein is CASRLGQAASNEQFF.

V is TRBV20-1 and J is TRBJ1-5, with D unclear. Germline values: CDR1 DFQATT, CDR2 SNEGSKA (reference sequence). The CDR3 runs 14 residues. V lost 6 bases and J 0 bases, leaving 12 bases between the germline ends. This CDR3 reads CSATHGYSNQPQHF. DNA for the CDR3: TGCAGTGCAACCCATGGTTATAGCAATCAGCCCCAGCATTTT.

This clonotype has more than one count but fewer than ten. This chain links TRBV25-1 with TRBJ2-2; D gene uncertain. CDR3 length: 12 residues. Trimming shortened V by 5 bases and J by 7 bases, and 8 bases separated the two germline ends. CDR1 is MGHDK and CDR2 is SYGVNS in the germline V gene. The DNA for the CDR3 is TGTGCCAGCAGTTTTGAGGTCGGGGAGCTGTTTTTT. Protein: CASSFEVGELFF.

This clonotype has just a few counts. This rearrangement joins TRBV7-6 to TRBJ1-1, with D unresolved. This CDR3 is built from 14 residues. Germline CDR1 reads SGHVS; CDR2 reads FNYEAQ. Trimming removed 1 base at V and 4 bases at J, with 10 bases between. The CDR3, as DNA: TGTGCCAGCAGCTTAGATGTGGTTGGCACTGAAGCTTTCTTT. As protein: CASSLDVVGTEAFF.

The sample holds one count of this clonotype. The rearrangement links TRBV12-3 or TRBV12-4 to TRBJ2-1; tentatively, D is TRBD2 (6 bases). The CDR3 loop spans 18 amino acids. In DNA form, the CDR3 reads TGTACCTGCAGGCCGATTGGAGGGGCCTCAGCGAGTCCCAATGAGCAGTTCTTC. Amino acids: CTCRPIGGASASPNEQFF.

This clonotype was found a few times. J is TRBJ2-7 and V is TRBV6-2 or TRBV6-3; weak D call: TRBD1 (5 bases). This CDR3 is 13 amino acids long. The ends were cut back, 10 bases at V and 0 bases at J, with 13 bases in the middle. Germline V gives CDR1 MNHEY, CDR2 SVGEGT. CDR3: CAIRTTLSYEQYF. The CDR3 DNA follows: TGTGCCATCCGGACAACGCTCTCCTACGAGCAGTACTTC.

There are a few counts of this clonotype. This sequence joins TRBV29-1 and TRBJ2-7; a possible D gene is TRBD1 (6 bases). Trimming stripped 5 bases from V and 3 bases from J, with 11 bases between. Germline values: CDR1 SQVTM, CDR2 ANQGSEA. This CDR3 has 12 residues. CDR3 residues: CSVRTDSYEQYV. The CDR3 DNA follows: TGCAGCGTTCGAACGGACAGCTACGAGCAGTACGTC.

The chain has TRBV6-1 and TRBJ1-6, with D perhaps TRBD1 (5 bases). The length of the CDR3 is 14 residues. Germline V gene sequence: CDR1 MNHNS, CDR2 SASEGT. V was trimmed by 6 bases and J by 8 bases, leaving 14 bases between them. DNA of the CDR3: TGTGCCAGCAGACCTAGGGGAAGGGATTCACCCCTCCACTTT. Translation gives CASRPRGRDSPLHF.

This clonotype was seen a few times. The rearrangement joins TRBV20-1 to TRBJ2-1; TRBD2 is a possible D gene (5 bases). V was shortened by 4 bases and J by 8 bases, with 18 bases between the two germline ends. Per the germline V gene, CDR1 is DFQATT and CDR2 is SNEGSKA (reference sequence). CDR3 length: 14 amino acids. In DNA form, the CDR3 reads TGCAGTGCTACCCAACCCCTACTAGTCGATGAGCAGTTCTTC. It codes for CSATQPLLVDEQFF.

This clonotype has more than one count but fewer than ten. This chain uses TRBV6-5 with TRBJ2-2; maybe TRBD1 (7 bases). The V and J ends lost 0 bases and 7 bases respectively, with 12 bases between them. Germline loops: CDR1 MNHEY, CDR2 SVGAGI. The CDR3 has 15 residues. This CDR3 is CASSYSSGGIGELFF. CDR3 sequence (DNA): TGTGCCAGCAGTTACTCCTCAGGGGGGATCGGGGAGCTGTTTTTT.

This chain uses TRBV5-4 with TRBJ1-5; D uncertain. The germline gives CDR1 SGHNT, CDR2 YYREEE (reference sequence). Trimming pared 3 bases from V and 5 bases from J, leaving 6 bases between. The CDR3 runs 12 residues. The chain's CDR3 is CASSWEDQPQHF. CDR3 in DNA: TGTGCCAGCAGCTGGGAGGATCAGCCCCAGCATTTT.

The sample holds a few counts of this clonotype. This chain uses TRBV20-1 with TRBJ1-5, with D possibly being TRBD1 (6 bases). Trimming took 4 bases from V and 4 from J, leaving 17 bases between them. Per germline, CDR1 DFQATT and CDR2 SNEGSKA (reference sequence). This CDR3 region has 15 residues. The CDR3 DNA reads as TGCAGTGCTACTCGTGGGGGGGGCGGAAATCAGCCCCAGCATTTT. This encodes CSATRGGGGNQPQHF.

This clonotype was recorded only once. The chain combines TRBV6-8 with TRBJ2-1; no firm D call. CDR3 length equals 13 residues. The germline CDR1 and CDR2 sequences are MNHGY and SAAAGT. V lost 7 bases, J lost 4 bases, and 11 bases lay in between. CDR3 region: CASNWPPYNEQFF. The CDR3 nucleotides read TGTGCCAGCAATTGGCCTCCATACAATGAGCAGTTCTTC.

This chain connects TRBV18 to TRBJ2-2, with 7 bases lining up with TRBD1. With 3 bases clipped from V and 2 bases from J, the junction kept 12 bases outside the gene matches. Germline CDR1 is KGHSH and CDR2 is LQKENI. The CDR3 length is 18 residues. The chain's CDR3 is CASSPLASGQINTGELFF. Here the CDR3 DNA reads TGTGCCAGCTCACCGCTCGCTTCGGGACAGATCAACACCGGGGAGCTGTTTTTT.